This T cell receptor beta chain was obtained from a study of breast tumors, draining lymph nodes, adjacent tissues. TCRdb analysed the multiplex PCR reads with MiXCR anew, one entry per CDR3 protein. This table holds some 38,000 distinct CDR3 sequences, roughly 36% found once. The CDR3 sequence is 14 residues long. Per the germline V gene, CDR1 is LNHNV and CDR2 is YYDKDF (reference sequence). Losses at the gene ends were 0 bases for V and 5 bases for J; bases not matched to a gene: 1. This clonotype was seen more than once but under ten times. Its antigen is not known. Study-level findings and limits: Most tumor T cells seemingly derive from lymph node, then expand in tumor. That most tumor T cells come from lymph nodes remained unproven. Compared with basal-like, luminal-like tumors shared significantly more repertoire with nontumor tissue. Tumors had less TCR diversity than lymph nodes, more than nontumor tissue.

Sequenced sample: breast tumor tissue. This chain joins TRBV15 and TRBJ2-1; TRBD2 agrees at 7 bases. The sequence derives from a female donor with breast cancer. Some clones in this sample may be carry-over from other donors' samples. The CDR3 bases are TGTGCCACCAGCAGAGACGGGGGGAACAATGAGCAGTTCTTC. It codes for CATSRDGGNNEQFF.